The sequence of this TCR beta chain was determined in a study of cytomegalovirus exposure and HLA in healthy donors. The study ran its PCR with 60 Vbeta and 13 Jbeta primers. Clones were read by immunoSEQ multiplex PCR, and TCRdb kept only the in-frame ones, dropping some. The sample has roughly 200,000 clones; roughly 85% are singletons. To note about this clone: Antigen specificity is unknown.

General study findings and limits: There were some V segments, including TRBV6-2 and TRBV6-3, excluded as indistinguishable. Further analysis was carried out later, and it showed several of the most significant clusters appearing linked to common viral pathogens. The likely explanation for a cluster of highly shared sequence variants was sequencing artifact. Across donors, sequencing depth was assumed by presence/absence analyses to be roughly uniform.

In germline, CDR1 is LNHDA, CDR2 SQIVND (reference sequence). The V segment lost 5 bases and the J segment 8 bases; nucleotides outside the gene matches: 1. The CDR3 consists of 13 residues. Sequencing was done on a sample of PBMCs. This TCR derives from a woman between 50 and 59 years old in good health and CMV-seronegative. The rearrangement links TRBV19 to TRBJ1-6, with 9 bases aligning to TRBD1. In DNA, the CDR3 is TGTGCCAGTAGTGGACAGGGGCATTCACCCCTCCACTTT. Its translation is CASSGQGHSPLHF.